The clone carrying this T cell receptor beta chain showed up just once. This entry belongs to a study of OX40 agonist ivuxolimab in advanced cancers. The assay was immunoSEQ multiplex PCR, and TCRdb's table has in-frame clones only and misses some. In the table there are tens of thousands of clones, about nine tenths of which are singletons. The CDR3 has 13 amino acids. Trimming removed 3 bases from V and 2 bases from J, with 7 bases in between. Germline V gives CDR1 MNHEY, CDR2 SMNVEV (reference sequence). This receptor was identified in an adult with an advanced solid tumor such as melanoma, head and neck, liver or kidney cancer. The gene calls are TRBV27 and TRBJ1-2; no reliable D call. The sample in question was CD4+ or CD8+ T cells sorted from blood, obtained in a trial of the OX40 agonist ivuxolimab. The CDR3 DNA follows: TGTGCCAGCAGTTTCGACCGGAACTATGGCTACACCTTC. Protein sequence: CASSFDRNYGYTF.